This T cell receptor (beta chain) was sequenced for a study of shared T cell receptors in the human thymus. Assay used: immunoSEQ multiplex PCR; TCRdb lists only in-frame clones, some missing. The sample has 600,000 to 900,000 clones; 70% to 90% are singletons. Germline assignment: CDR1 MNHNS and CDR2 SASEGT. The CDR3 is made up of 11 amino acids. The ends were cut back, 4 bases at V and 6 bases at J, with 4 bases in the middle. The same data also went into a second study, on human thymus T cells. Turning to that study: The donor group consisted of healthy Finnish infants who were having corrective surgery for congenital heart defects. Resections from corrective heart surgery supplied the thymus tissue. Thymic and blood repertoires seemed to favor certain V and J genes. Related research has reported that thymic repertoires overlap highly among unrelated individuals.

Material for sequencing was thymocytes. The V gene is TRBV6-1, the J gene TRBJ1-5; D call uncertain. The receptor's source is a girl under three years old with a congenital heart defect. Here the CDR3 reads CASSAIQPQHF. The CDR3 bases are TGTGCCAGCAGTGCCATTCAGCCCCAGCATTTT.